This is a list of T cell receptor beta chains from one sample in a study of blood T cell repertoires in COVID-19. The assay was immunoSEQ multiplex PCR, and TCRdb's table has in-frame clones only and misses some. The table has more than 150,000 clones, 80% to 90% seen once. Source material: peripheral blood. These TCRs come from a man in his sixties with acute or convalescent COVID-19. Both conserved end residues are part of each CDR3. For some rows the clone size is stated as once, few or many, or as a class when expanded; others skip it.

clone size,J gene,V gene,CDR3 protein
-,TRBJ2-1,TRBV6-5,CASSYTTGVNEQFF
-,TRBJ1-1,TRBV6-5,CASRPGTMNTEAFF
-,TRBJ2-1,TRBV7-2,CASSLGSGTYNEQFF
-,TRBJ2-5,TRBV2,CASRGGETETQYF
-,TRBJ2-1,TRBV28,CASSSEAGGSYNEQFF
once,TRBJ2-5,TRBV11-2,CASSLGGTYQETQYF
-,TRBJ1-3,TRBV28,CASSLSGTIGNTIYF
-,TRBJ2-5,TRBV3-1/TRBV3-2,CASSPRGGETQYF
-,TRBJ1-4,TRBV28,CASSPGQAFNEKLFF
-,TRBJ2-2,TRBV4-1,CASSPRLTPGELFF
-,TRBJ1-6,TRBV5-4,CASSLGALGGARNSPLHF
-,TRBJ2-1,TRBV19,CASRLTGNVDSYNEQFF
-,TRBJ1-5,TRBV7-6,CASSPDRGGLGDQPQHF
-,TRBJ2-2,TRBV28,CASSTLGRGYTGELFF
-,TRBJ1-3,TRBV6-2/TRBV6-3,CASSVRRGNSGNTIYF
-,TRBJ1-5,TRBV9,CASSVGENQPQHF
-,TRBJ2-6,TRBV6-1,CASSEDRALPVLTF